This TCR beta chain is from a study of T-cell memory formation after mild COVID-19. This clonotype was detected only a few times. TCRdb reprocessed the 5' RACE reads with MiXCR, giving one entry per CDR3 protein. The top ten hold 3.5% to 4% of the sample, which has roughly 260,000 distinct CDR3 sequences, around 17% seen once. This CDR3 has 16 residues. In germline, CDR1 is LGHNA, CDR2 YSLEER. With V trimmed by 4 bases and J by 3 bases, 7 bases remained unmatched. The TCR comes from a young man who had mild COVID-19 (a few samples of this study predate the infection). Cell type and time point are not known. The sample comprised PBMCs or a T cell subset sorted from them (not recorded which). V usage is TRBV4-3 and J usage is TRBJ1-4, with 8 bases lining up with TRBD1. CDR3 amino acids: CASSRRPGQANEKLFF. The CDR3 coding sequence is TGCGCCAGCAGCCGCCGACCGGGACAGGCTAATGAAAAACTGTTTTTT.